A single sample gave rise to the 14 T cell receptor beta chains below, sequenced in a study of cytomegalovirus exposure and HLA in healthy donors. Both 60 Vbeta primers and 13 Jbeta primers went into the PCR. Assay used: immunoSEQ multiplex PCR; TCRdb lists only in-frame clones, some missing. The sample consists of some 140,000 clones, 75% to 85% of them appearing once. The sample was PBMCs. The receptors shown here come from a female donor in good health and CMV-seronegative.

The chain has TRBV27 and TRBJ2-7, with 7 bases fitting TRBD1. CDR1 is MNHEY, CDR2 SMNVEV, per germline (reference sequence). With V trimmed by 6 bases and J by 3 bases, 11 bases remained unmatched. This CDR3 has 15 residues. CDR3 loop: CASSKGGRTHYEQYF. In DNA form, the CDR3 reads TGTGCCAGCAGCAAAGGGGGCAGGACCCACTACGAGCAGTACTTC.

This clone has only a few counts. This sequence joins TRBV2 and TRBJ1-5, with D uncertain. Germline V lookup: CDR1 SNHLY, CDR2 FYNNEI. The CDR3 sequence is 13 residues long. Trimming removed 7 bases at V and 2 bases at J, with 9 bases between. Here the CDR3 reads CASKREGNQPQHF. CDR3 DNA: TGTGCCAGCAAGAGGGAGGGCAATCAGCCCCAGCATTTT.

V and J are TRBV7-8 and TRBJ2-5; TRBD1 matches at 12 bases. The V gene end was trimmed by 2 bases and the J gene end by 5 bases; junction bases not matched to a gene: 9. The CDR3 totals 17 residues. Germline CDR1 is SGHVS and CDR2 is FQNEAQ. CDR3 sequence (DNA): TGTGCCAGCAGCTTAAGGCGGGGGGACAGGGGGCCGGAGACCCAGTACTTC. This codes for CASSLRRGDRGPETQYF.

This sequence joins TRBV7-2 and TRBJ2-3; 13 bases align to TRBD2. Per germline, CDR1 SGHTA and CDR2 FQGNSA. This CDR3 is built from 14 residues. The junction had 4 bases not matched to a gene; V was cut back by 7 bases and J by 6 bases. The CDR3 nucleotides read TGTGCCAGCACGCCGGGACTAGCGGGGGATACGCAGTATTTT. This gives the protein CASTPGLAGDTQYF. Filled out from reference TRBV7-2 and TRBJ2-3, the complete variable domain reads GAGVSQSPSNKVTEKGKDVELRCDPISGHTALYWYRQSLGQGLEFLIYFQGNSAPDKSGLPSDRFSAERTGGSVSTLTIQRTQQEDSAVYLCASTPGLAGDTQYFGPGTRLTVL.

The chain carries TRBV4-3 and TRBJ2-7; 12 bases agree with TRBD2. This CDR3 spans 16 amino acids. Germline V gene data show CDR1 as LGHNA and CDR2 as YSLEER. V lost 3 bases, J lost 3 bases, and 6 bases stayed unmatched. The CDR3 spells CASSQVLAGGRYEQYF. CDR3 bases: TGCGCCAGCAGCCAGGTACTAGCGGGAGGACGCTACGAGCAGTACTTC.

V usage is TRBV4-1 and J usage is TRBJ2-2; weak D call: TRBD1 (7 bases). Per the germline V gene, CDR1 is MGHRA and CDR2 is YSYEKL. The ends were cut back, 4 bases at V and 1 base at J, with 28 bases in the middle. This CDR3 is 21 amino acids long. The CDR3 reads CASSRFAGGGAQGVNTGELFF. CDR3 in DNA: TGCGCCAGCAGCCGCTTTGCCGGGGGAGGAGCCCAGGGGGTGAACACCGGGGAGCTGTTTTTT.

The chain is built from TRBV19 and TRBJ1-1, with 7 positions matching TRBD1. CDR1 is LNHDA, CDR2 SQIVND, per germline (reference sequence). The length of the CDR3 is 15 residues. V shed 5 bases and J 2 bases; nucleotides not matched to a gene: 8. Here the CDR3 DNA reads TGTGCCAGTAGTTCGACAGGGCTCCCAAACACTGAAGCTTTCTTT. It encodes CASSSTGLPNTEAFF.

This clone has a handful of counts. V and J are TRBV30 and TRBJ1-1; D is unresolved. CDR1 and CDR2 from the germline V gene are GTSNPN and SVGIG (reference sequence). The CDR3 extends over 11 amino acids. V lost 3 bases, J lost 11 bases, and 13 bases lay in between. The CDR3 DNA reads as TGTGCCTGGAGAAATCCCTGGGAGGCTTTCTTT. This encodes CAWRNPWEAFF. Full variable domain (rest looked up from reference TRBV30 and TRBJ1-1): SQTIHQWPATLVQPVGSPLSLECTVEGTSNPNLYWYRQAAGRGLQLLFYSVGIGQISSEVPQNLSASRPQDRQFILSSKKLLLSDSGFYLCAWRNPWEAFFGQGTRLTVV.

The chain combines TRBV5-1 with TRBJ2-3, with TRBD2 as a possible D gene (6 bases). Per the germline V gene, CDR1 is SGHRS and CDR2 is YFSETQ. Between the trimmed V and J ends, which lost 5 bases and 3 bases, there was a span of 10 bases. The CDR3 is 13 residues long. The CDR3 is CASRTGDTDTQYF. As DNA, the CDR3 is TGCGCCAGCAGGACGGGAGATACAGATACGCAGTATTTT.

Here the CDR3 DNA reads TGTGCCACCAGCAGAGTAGTCGGACAGCAGTATCCCCTCCACTTT. It translates to CATSRVVGQQYPLHF. This sequence joins TRBV15 and TRBJ1-6; tentative D call: TRBD1 (6 bases). The CDR3 covers 15 residues. Germline V gives CDR1 LNHNV, CDR2 YYDKDF (reference sequence). The V and J ends lost 1 base and 13 bases respectively, with 17 bases between them. Together with reference TRBV15 and TRBJ1-6, the CDR3 gives the full variable domain: DAMVIQNPRYQVTQFGKPVTLSCSQTLNHNVMYWYQQKSSQAPKLLFHYYDKDFNNEADTPDNFQSRRPNTSFCFLDIRSPGLGDTAMYLCATSRVVGQQYPLHFGNGTRLTVT.

V usage is TRBV5-1 and J usage is TRBJ2-1; 7 nucleotides agree with TRBD2. This CDR3 spans 14 amino acids. V lost 5 bases to trimming and J lost 10 bases; unmatched junction nucleotides: 12. The V gene's germline CDR1 is SGHRS and CDR2 YFSETQ. The DNA for the CDR3 is TGCGCCAGCAGATTAGGGGTCGGGAGGCGCGAGCAGTTCTTC. This sequence encodes CASRLGVGRREQFF. The whole variable domain, remainder taken from reference TRBV5-1 and TRBJ2-1, is KAGVTQTPRYLIKTRGQQVTLSCSPISGHRSVSWYQQTPGQGLQFLFEYFSETQRNKGNFPGRFSGRQFSNSRSEMNVSTLELGDSALYLCASRLGVGRREQFFGPGTRLTVL.

This rearrangement joins TRBV27 to TRBJ2-7, with TRBD1 identical over 7 bases. This CDR3 has 14 residues. V dropped 0 bases and J dropped 6; count of bases not matched to a gene: 5. Germline-derived CDR1 and CDR2 are MNHEY and SMNVEV (reference sequence). The DNA of the CDR3 is TGTGCCAGCAGTTTATCAGGGGGCCCCGGCGAGCAGTACTTC. It yields the protein CASSLSGGPGEQYF.

This clone was observed a few times. The rearrangement links TRBV7-2 to TRBJ1-1; no clear D. This CDR3 has 12 residues. Trimming cost V 5 bases and J 5 bases, with 9 bases left between them. Germline CDR1 and CDR2: SGHTA and FQGNSA. CDR3 in amino acids: CASSHGETEAFF. Here the CDR3 DNA reads TGTGCCAGCAGCCACGGGGAGACTGAAGCTTTCTTT.

This chain joins TRBV29-1 and TRBJ2-7; 7 bases agree with TRBD2. The ends lost 6 bases at V and 2 bases at J; junction bases unmatched: 7. This CDR3 region has 13 residues. Germline V lookup: CDR1 SQVTM, CDR2 ANQGSEA. This chain's CDR3 is CSVMGGGAYEQYF. CDR3 sequence (DNA): TGCAGCGTGATGGGGGGGGGAGCCTACGAGCAGTACTTC.